This TCR beta chain was captured in a study of control samples from healthy donors and cancer patients. V was pared by 3 bases and J by 4 bases, with 8 bases of the junction left unmatched. The CDR3 is made up of 15 amino acids. CDR1 and CDR2 from the germline V gene are KGHSH and LQKENI. Libraries were prepared by immunoSEQ multiplex PCR; TCRdb keeps only in-frame clonotypes and omits some of them. The sample shows 150,000 to 200,000 clones, just over 95% of them seen only once. This receptor was identified in a woman aged 25 to 45 in good health. V is TRBV18 and J is TRBJ1-1; TRBD1 aligns across 7 bases. The source material was blood. This CDR3 reads CASSPTGARGTEAFF. The CDR3 DNA sequence: TGTGCCAGCTCACCTACAGGGGCGCGGGGCACTGAAGCTTTCTTT.